Presented here are 10 T cell receptor beta chains from one specimen sequenced in a study of blood T cells in healthy people across ages. Sample-barcoded 5' priming and a J-beta primer mix drove a second PCR of about 7 to 12 cycles. MiXCR, run by TCRdb on the 5' RACE reads, gives a single entry per CDR3 protein. The sample holds approximately 780,000 distinct CDR3 sequences, roughly 26% seen once. This sample also appeared in a second study, on T cells of mothers and their children.

The sample taken for sequencing was blood. The receptors here all came from a boy between 5 and 17 years old in good health.

The chain joins TRBV29-1 to TRBJ2-2; D is unclear. The CDR3 covers 11 residues. Germline CDR1 SQVTM, CDR2 ANQGSEA. V was shortened by 3 bases and J by 6 bases, with 5 bases between the two germline ends. CDR3 nucleotide sequence: TGCAGCGTTGAGCTGGCCGGGGAGCTGTTTTTT. Its protein is CSVELAGELFF.

The rearrangement links TRBV28 to TRBJ2-5, with D perhaps matching TRBD2 (5 bases). The DNA end is a closer match to TRBJ2-7, so the J assignment may be wrong. CDR3 size: 16 residues. The germline gives CDR1 MDHEN, CDR2 SYDVKM. CDR3 protein: CASSLFRGVLAVEQYF. The CDR3 region has the DNA TGTGCCAGCAGTTTATTCCGGGGAGTATTGGCGGTCGAGCAGTACTTC.

This clonotype has more than one count but fewer than ten. The chain recombines TRBV20-1 with TRBJ2-3; 7 bases are shared with TRBD2. There are 16 residues in the CDR3. Looked up from germline, CDR1 is DFQATT and CDR2 is SNEGSKA (reference sequence). The V gene end was trimmed by 0 bases and the J gene end by 4 bases; junction bases not matched to a gene: 10. CDR3 in DNA: TGCAGTGCTAGAGATCTATACGGGGGGTTGGCAGATACGCAGTATTTT. This translates into CSARDLYGGLADTQYF.

This sequence joins TRBV10-3 and TRBJ2-7; D uncertain. Trimming removed 0 bases at V and 2 bases at J, with 8 bases between. Germline V gene sequence: CDR1 ENHRY, CDR2 SYGVKD. This CDR3 is built from 14 residues. The CDR3 DNA reads as TGTGCCATCAGTGAGTCAGGGTCCACCTACGAGCAGTACTTC. Protein: CAISESGSTYEQYF.

This clonotype was seen a few times. The chain employs TRBV12-3 or TRBV12-4 and TRBJ1-5, with 9 bases that match TRBD1. CDR3 size: 13 residues. The J segment lost 4 bases and the V segment lost 8 bases, leaving 3 bases of the junction unmatched. The CDR3 spells CASRDRANQPQHF. In DNA form, the CDR3 reads TGTGCCAGCCGGGACAGGGCGAATCAGCCCCAGCATTTT.

The rearrangement uses TRBV15 and TRBJ2-2; 8 bases map to TRBD1. Trimming took 5 bases from V and 2 from J; bases not matched to a gene: 7. This CDR3 region has 16 residues. In germline, CDR1 is LNHNV, CDR2 YYDKDF (reference sequence). The CDR3 DNA sequence: TGTGCCACCAGCGGATTTACAGGGGGTAACACCGGGGAGCTGTTTTTT. Translating it yields CATSGFTGGNTGELFF.

This clonotype was counted between two and nine times. This chain links TRBV7-2 with TRBJ2-2, with D uncertain. Germline values: CDR1 SGHTA, CDR2 FQGNSA. The V gene lost 4 bases and the J gene lost 1 base, with 7 bases spanning the gap. The CDR3 runs to 14 residues. DNA of the CDR3: TGTGCCAGCAGCTCATCACAGAACACCGGGGAGCTGTTTTTT. This gives the protein CASSSSQNTGELFF.

This sequence joins TRBV19 and TRBJ2-5; 10 bases map to TRBD2. The CDR3 has 16 amino acids. The V and J ends lost 5 bases and 4 bases, in that order; junction bases with no gene match: 10. In germline, CDR1 is LNHDA, CDR2 SQIVND (reference sequence). This chain's CDR3 is CASSSLGLASRETQYF. CDR3 sequence (DNA): TGTGCCAGTAGTTCGCTGGGACTAGCGAGCAGAGAGACCCAGTACTTC.

In its sample, this clonotype was seen a few times. This sequence joins TRBV20-1 and TRBJ2-1; the D is unclear. This CDR3 contains 12 residues. From germline, CDR1 is DFQATT and CDR2 SNEGSKA (reference sequence). V gave up 3 bases and J gave up 5 bases, with 8 bases separating them. The CDR3 region has the DNA TGCAGTGCTAGTGACCTGGACAATGAGCAGTTCTTC. Its protein product is CSASDLDNEQFF.

This clonotype was found once. The chain uses TRBV7-9 and TRBJ2-4, with a tentative D call TRBD2 (6 bases). Germline CDR1 reads SEHNR; CDR2 reads FQNEAQ (reference sequence). The CDR3 is made up of 15 amino acids. Trimming removed 1 base at V and 2 bases at J, with 9 bases between. The CDR3 reads CASSLGGDSKNIQYF. The DNA for the CDR3 is TGTGCCAGCAGCTTAGGCGGGGACTCCAAAAACATTCAGTACTTC.